The present T cell receptor beta chain was sequenced within a study of blood T cells in healthy people across ages. Study-wide results and limits: The CMV status of each donor remained undetermined, and this could have confounded shifts in expanded clonotypes.

The second PCR ran about 6 to 11 cycles with a sample-barcoded 5' primer and J-beta primers. Each sample provided no less than 2.5 million CDR3-containing paired-end reads. TCRdb called the 5' RACE reads again in MiXCR, with one record for every CDR3 protein. The sample includes some 1,000,000 distinct CDR3 sequences, 20% to 25% of them seen just once. The V gene's germline CDR1 is SGHVS and CDR2 FQNEAQ. V lost 3 bases, J lost 4 bases, and 9 bases lay in between. The CDR3 spans 13 residues. Note on this clonotype: Its specificity is unknown.

These data were likewise used in another study, on T cells of mothers and their children.

The sequence came from a girl between 2 and 10 years old in good health. The chain joins TRBV7-8 to TRBJ2-5; D perhaps matches TRBD1 (5 bases). The sequenced sample consisted of blood. The CDR3 nucleotides are TGTGCCAGCAGCTTTTGGACAAGAGAGACCCAGTACTTC. Its translation is CASSFWTRETQYF.